A single sample gave rise to the 15 T cell receptor beta chains below, sequenced in a study of cytomegalovirus exposure and HLA in healthy donors. The PCR ran on 60 Vbeta and 13 Jbeta primers. Using immunoSEQ multiplex PCR, the repertoire was profiled, and TCRdb retains in-frame clones only, with some absent. This sample has approximately 61,000 clones, with about four fifths found just once. Sequenced input: PBMCs. The receptor set was obtained from a man aged 50-59 years in good health and CMV-seropositive.

The CDR3 here is CASSLTFQETQYF. The CDR3 bases are TGCGCCAGCAGCTTGACTTTTCAAGAGACCCAGTACTTC. The chain carries TRBV5-1 and TRBJ2-5; D call uncertain. CDR1 and CDR2 from the germline V gene are SGHRS and YFSETQ. The CDR3 length is 13 residues. V lost 1 base, J lost 2 bases, and 6 bases lay in between.

The rearrangement links TRBV19 to TRBJ2-3; 7 bases match TRBD2. CDR1 is LNHDA and CDR2 is SQIVND in the germline V gene (reference sequence). CDR3 length equals 17 residues. Trimming cost V 7 bases and J 1 base; bases outside gene matches: 14. The CDR3 loop is CASNHMGTTSRTDTQYF. CDR3 DNA: TGTGCCAGTAATCACATGGGGACTACCTCACGCACAGATACGCAGTATTTT.

The chain has TRBV6-5 and TRBJ2-1; 7 bases match TRBD1. CDR1 and CDR2 (germline): MNHEY, SVGAGI. The CDR3 spans 14 residues. Trimming cost V 2 bases and J 5 bases; bases outside gene matches: 3. In DNA form, the CDR3 reads TGTGCCAGCAGTTACATCGACAGGGACAATGAGCAGTTCTTC. It codes for CASSYIDRDNEQFF.

This clone was seen a few times. The chain uses TRBV6-4 and TRBJ1-5; D is perhaps TRBD1 (6 bases). V lost 0 bases, J lost 0 bases, and 15 bases lay in between. The CDR3 length is 18 residues. Germline lookup yields CDR1 MRHNA and CDR2 SNTAGT. CDR3 protein: CASSDSRGTSHSNQPQHF. The CDR3 DNA reads as TGTGCCAGCAGTGACTCGAGAGGGACATCCCATAGCAATCAGCCCCAGCATTTT.

This clone has a single count. V and J are TRBV1 and TRBJ2-3; the D call of TRBD2 is as the table states it, not checked on the DNA. TRBV1 represents a pseudogene. The CDR3 totals 16 residues. The CDR3 spells CTSSQGTRLRTDTQYF. The CDR3 bases are TGCACCAGCAGCCAGGGGACTAGGCTTCGAACAGATACGCAGTATTTT.

The V call is TRBV7-2, the J call TRBJ1-2, with 12 bases lining up with TRBD1. Germline-derived CDR1 and CDR2 are SGHTA and FQGNSA. V was clipped by 5 bases and J by 3 bases; unmatched bases: 4. The CDR3 contains 15 residues. The CDR3 nucleotides are TGTGCCAGCAGCGTCGGGACAGGGGGCTACTATGGCTACACCTTC. This gives the protein CASSVGTGGYYGYTF.

The V and J genes are TRBV9 and TRBJ2-7; a possible D gene is TRBD1 (5 bases). The V gene lost 0 bases and the J gene lost 2 bases, with 9 bases spanning the gap. Looked up from germline, CDR1 is SGDLS and CDR2 is YYNGEE. This CDR3 is built from 14 residues. The CDR3 spells CASSVAGPPYEQYF. CDR3 in DNA: TGTGCCAGCAGCGTAGCAGGGCCCCCCTACGAGCAGTACTTC.

The rearrangement uses TRBV5-5 and TRBJ1-5; the D is unclear. This CDR3 has 15 amino acids. Germline-derived CDR1 and CDR2 are SGHKS and YYEKEE (reference sequence). The V end was cut by 3 bases, the J end by 0 bases, with 10 bases between. As DNA, the CDR3 is TGTGCCAGCAGCTGGGCCCCTTATAGCAATCAGCCCCAGCATTTT. Protein product: CASSWAPYSNQPQHF.

This chain uses TRBV6-6 with TRBJ1-6; 8 positions match TRBD1. Trimming cost V 5 bases and J 10 bases; bases outside gene matches: 7. The CDR3 spans 14 residues. The germline V gene has CDR1 MNHNY and CDR2 SVGAGI (reference sequence). This CDR3 is CASSLRGRGSPLHF. The DNA for the CDR3 is TGTGCCAGCAGTCTCAGGGGGCGCGGATCACCCCTCCACTTT.

This clone was seen once. The rearrangement links TRBV13 to TRBJ2-3, with TRBD2 matching 9 bases. This CDR3 region has 15 residues. Per the germline V gene, CDR1 is PRHDT and CDR2 is FYEKMQ (reference sequence). V gave up 3 bases and J gave up 1 base; unmatched junction bases: 2. CDR3 sequence reads: CASSFRLAGTDTQYF. The CDR3, as DNA: TGTGCCAGCAGCTTCCGACTAGCGGGCACAGATACGCAGTATTTT.

This chain uses TRBV4-1 with TRBJ2-1; D remains unclear. Trimming pared 0 bases from V and 8 bases from J, leaving 11 bases between. Germline CDR1 is MGHRA and CDR2 is YSYEKL. The CDR3 length is 14 residues. In DNA form, the CDR3 reads TGCGCCAGCAGCCAAGATCCCCTGGGCGATGAGCAGTTCTTC. It codes for CASSQDPLGDEQFF.

The chain has TRBV6-4 and TRBJ2-3; TRBD2 aligns across 12 bases. CDR3 size: 16 residues. Germline V lookup: CDR1 MRHNA, CDR2 SNTAGT. V was pared by 0 bases and J by 3 bases, with 1 base of the junction left unmatched. CDR3 residues: CASSDSTSGSTDTQYF. The DNA for the CDR3 is TGTGCCAGCAGTGACTCGACTAGCGGGAGTACAGATACGCAGTATTTT.

The gene calls are TRBV10-2 and TRBJ2-1; maybe TRBD1 (6 bases). CDR1 is WSHSY and CDR2 is SAAADI in the germline V gene. V lost 6 bases to trimming and J lost 13 bases, with 22 bases between them. CDR3 length: 14 amino acids. CDR3 residues: CASRGQGPGPPQFF. For the CDR3, the DNA is TGCGCCAGCAGGGGACAAGGACCGGGACCACCCCAGTTCTTC.

J is TRBJ1-2 and V is TRBV30; 8 nucleotides align to TRBD1. CDR1 is GTSNPN, CDR2 SVGIG, per germline (reference sequence). The CDR3 covers 14 residues. The V segment lost 3 bases and the J segment 8 bases; nucleotides outside the gene matches: 11. This CDR3 reads CAWRGQDLMGGYTF. CDR3 bases: TGTGCCTGGAGGGGACAGGACCTCATGGGGGGCTACACCTTC.

The gene calls are TRBV5-5 and TRBJ2-1; 8 bases match TRBD1. Germline CDR1 SGHKS, CDR2 YYEKEE (reference sequence). The CDR3 is made up of 16 amino acids. V shed 3 bases, J shed 4 bases, and the junction held 9 bases outside the gene matches. The DNA of the CDR3 is TGTGCCAGCAGCTGGGGGACAGGCGGCTATTACAATGAGCAGTTCTTC. This gives the protein CASSWGTGGYYNEQFF.